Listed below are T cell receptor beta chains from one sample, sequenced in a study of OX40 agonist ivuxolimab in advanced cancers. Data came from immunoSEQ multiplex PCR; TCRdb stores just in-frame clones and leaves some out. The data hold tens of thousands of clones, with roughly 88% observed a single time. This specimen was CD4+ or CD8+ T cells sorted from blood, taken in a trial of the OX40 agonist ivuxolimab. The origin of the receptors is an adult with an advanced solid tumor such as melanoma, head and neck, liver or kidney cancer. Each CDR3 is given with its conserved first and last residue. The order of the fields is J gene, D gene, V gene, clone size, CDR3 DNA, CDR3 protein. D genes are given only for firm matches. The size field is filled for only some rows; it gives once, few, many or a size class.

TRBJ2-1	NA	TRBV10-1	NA	TGCGCCACGTCCCGGGACACCTACAATGAGCAGTTCTTC	CATSRDTYNEQFF
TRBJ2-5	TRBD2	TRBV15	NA	TGTGCCACCAGCAGAGATATAGCGGGGGGCCTCCAAGAGACCCAGTACTTC	CATSRDIAGGLQETQYF
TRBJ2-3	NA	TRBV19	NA	TGTGCCAGTAGTCCGGGACTGCCAGATACGCAGTATTTT	CASSPGLPDTQYF
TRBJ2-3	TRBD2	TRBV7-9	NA	TGTGCCAGCAGCTTAAATAGCGGGGGACTGACAGATACGCAGTATTTT	CASSLNSGGLTDTQYF
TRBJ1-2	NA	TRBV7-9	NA	TGTGCCAGCAGCTTGACGGGCTACACCTTC	CASSLTGYTF
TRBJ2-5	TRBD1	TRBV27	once	TGTGCCAGCTCCGAACAAGGAAGGGGGCGCCTACAAGAGACCCAGTACTTC	CASSEQGRGRLQETQYF
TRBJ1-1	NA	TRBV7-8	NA	TGTGCCAGCAGCTCACACAGGGACACTGAAGCTTTCTTT	CASSSHRDTEAFF
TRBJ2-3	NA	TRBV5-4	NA	TGTGCCAGCAGCACGGGCGGGGCCGCAGATACGCAGTATTTT	CASSTGGAADTQYF
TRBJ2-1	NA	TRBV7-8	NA	TGTGCCAGCAGCTTAGCTCCGGGGACATCGTACAATGAGCAGTTCTTC	CASSLAPGTSYNEQFF
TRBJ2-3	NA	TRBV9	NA	TGTGCCAGCAGCGTAGGCTCCGGGGTGGGGGATACGCAGTATTTT	CASSVGSGVGDTQYF
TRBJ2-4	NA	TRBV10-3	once	TGTGCCATCAGCGAGGACTTAGCCAAAAACATTCAGTACTTC	CAISEDLAKNIQYF
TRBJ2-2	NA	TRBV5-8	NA	TGTGCCAGCAGCTATGTCCGCGCGAACACCGGGGAGCTGTTTTTT	CASSYVRANTGELFF
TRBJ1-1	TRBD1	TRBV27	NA	TGTGCCAGCAGTTTACGGGGCCTCGGGACAGCGAACACTGAAGCTTTCTTT	CASSLRGLGTANTEAFF
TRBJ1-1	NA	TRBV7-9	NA	TGTGCCAGCAGCCTGATGGTACTAACAGGAGAAGCTTTCTTT	CASSLMVLTGEAFF
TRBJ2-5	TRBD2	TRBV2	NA	TGTGCCAGCAGGAACAGCGGGGGAGGAGAGACCCAGTACTTC	CASRNSGGGETQYF
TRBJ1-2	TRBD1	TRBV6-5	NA	TGTGCCAGCCGACCAGGGGGACGCGGGTATGGCTACACCTTC	CASRPGGRGYGYTF
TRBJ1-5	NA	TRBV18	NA	TGTGCCAGCTCACCCAGCGGTCTGGGCACTTATAGCAATCAGCCCCAGCATTTT	CASSPSGLGTYSNQPQHF
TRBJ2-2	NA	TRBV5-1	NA	TGCGCCAGCAGCTTGGTACAGGCTGGCGGGGAGCTGTTTTTT	CASSLVQAGGELFF
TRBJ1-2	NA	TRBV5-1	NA	TGCGCCAGCAGCTTGGACCTTCAGGAGGCCTACACCTTC	CASSLDLQEAYTF
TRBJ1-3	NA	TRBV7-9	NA	TGTGCCAGCAGCCGACAACAGCAGAGTGGAAACACCATATATTTT	CASSRQQQSGNTIYF
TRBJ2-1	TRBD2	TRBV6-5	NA	TGTGCCAGCAGAAGTCCTAGCGGGGGCTACAATGAGCAGTTCTTC	CASRSPSGGYNEQFF
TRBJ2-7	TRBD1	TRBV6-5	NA	TGTGCCAAATTCCGGGACAGGGCCGAGCAGTACTTC	CAKFRDRAEQYF
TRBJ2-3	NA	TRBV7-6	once	TGTGCCAGCAGCTTGGCGGGGGCCAGCACAGATACGCAGTATTTT	CASSLAGASTDTQYF
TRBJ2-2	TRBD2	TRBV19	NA	TGTGCCAGTATTAATTCGGGGGGGCCAAACGGGGAGCTGTTTTTT	CASINSGGPNGELFF
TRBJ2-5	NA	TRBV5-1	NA	TGCGCCAGCAGCTTAAAGGGACTCGAAGAGACCCAGTACTTC	CASSLKGLEETQYF